Listed below are T cell receptor beta chains from one sample, sequenced in a study of T cell responses to AZD1222 COVID-19 vaccine. Produced via immunoSEQ multiplex PCR; TCRdb's table is partial and in-frame only. The repertoire holds 75,000 to 100,000 clones, with approximately 86% as singletons. The sequences come from peripheral blood, collected on day 0 of AZD1222 vaccination. Receptors originate from an adult in good health. Both conserved end residues are part of each CDR3. A D gene is named only where the DNA matches it firmly. A row's size may be missing; if present it is once, few, many or a size class.

j_call: TRBJ1-2; clone_size: NA; d_call: NA; v_call: TRBV5-4; cdr3_nt: TGTGCCAGCAGCTTGGCCGTGGCAGGGTTTATGGAGTATGGCTACACCTTC; cdr3_aa: CASSLAVAGFMEYGYTF
j_call: TRBJ1-4; clone_size: NA; d_call: NA; v_call: TRBV30; cdr3_nt: TGTGCCTGGAGTTTGGCCCCAACTAATGAAAAACTGTTTTTT; cdr3_aa: CAWSLAPTNEKLFF
j_call: TRBJ1-2; clone_size: NA; d_call: NA; v_call: TRBV29-1; cdr3_nt: TGCAGCGTTGAAGACCAGGGGTATGGCTACACCTTC; cdr3_aa: CSVEDQGYGYTF
j_call: TRBJ2-7; clone_size: NA; d_call: TRBD2; v_call: TRBV7-8; cdr3_nt: TGTGCCAGCAGCACTAGCGGGAGTTCCTACGAGCAGTACTTC; cdr3_aa: CASSTSGSSYEQYF
j_call: TRBJ1-5; clone_size: NA; d_call: NA; v_call: TRBV3-1/TRBV3-2; cdr3_nt: TGTGCCAGCAGTTACAACGATCAGCCCCAGCATTTT; cdr3_aa: CASSYNDQPQHF
j_call: TRBJ1-5; clone_size: once; d_call: NA; v_call: TRBV7-2; cdr3_nt: TGTGCCAGCAGCTCAGCCGTTCTCAATCAGCCCCAGCATTTT; cdr3_aa: CASSSAVLNQPQHF
j_call: TRBJ1-5; clone_size: NA; d_call: NA; v_call: TRBV7-6; cdr3_nt: TGTGCCAGCAGCCGCGAGGGGGGAATGGGCAATCAGCCCCAGCATTTT; cdr3_aa: CASSREGGMGNQPQHF
j_call: TRBJ2-5; clone_size: NA; d_call: NA; v_call: TRBV18; cdr3_nt: TGTGCCAGCTCAGTGACATTCCAAGAGACCCAGTACTTC; cdr3_aa: CASSVTFQETQYF
j_call: TRBJ2-1; clone_size: NA; d_call: NA; v_call: TRBV6-2/TRBV6-3; cdr3_nt: TGTGCCAGCAGTGACACGGGGGTGGCCTCCTACAATGAGCAGTTCTTC; cdr3_aa: CASSDTGVASYNEQFF
j_call: TRBJ1-5; clone_size: NA; d_call: NA; v_call: TRBV19; cdr3_nt: TGTGCCAGTAGTTCACGTTATAGCAATCAGCCCCAGCATTTT; cdr3_aa: CASSSRYSNQPQHF
j_call: TRBJ1-2; clone_size: NA; d_call: NA; v_call: TRBV2; cdr3_nt: TGTGCCAGCAGTATACAGGCTAACTATGGCTACACCTTC; cdr3_aa: CASSIQANYGYTF
j_call: TRBJ2-5; clone_size: NA; d_call: TRBD2; v_call: TRBV15; cdr3_nt: TGTGCCACCAGCAGAGATAGGGGACTAGGTGTAGAGACCCAGTACTTC; cdr3_aa: CATSRDRGLGVETQYF
j_call: TRBJ2-5; clone_size: NA; d_call: TRBD2; v_call: TRBV18; cdr3_nt: TGTGCCAGCTCGGTCGGAGCGGGGGGCACCCAAGAGACCCAGTACTTC; cdr3_aa: CASSVGAGGTQETQYF
j_call: TRBJ2-2; clone_size: NA; d_call: NA; v_call: TRBV6-2/TRBV6-3; cdr3_nt: TGTGCCAGCAGTTACGACCCATTTGACTACACCGGGGAGCTGTTTTTT; cdr3_aa: CASSYDPFDYTGELFF
j_call: TRBJ2-3; clone_size: NA; d_call: NA; v_call: TRBV18; cdr3_nt: TGTGCCAGCTCACCACAGGGCACAGATACGCAGTATTTT; cdr3_aa: CASSPQGTDTQYF
j_call: TRBJ1-5; clone_size: NA; d_call: TRBD1; v_call: TRBV19; cdr3_nt: TGTGCCAGCTCAGGGGGCACTCAGCCCCAGCATTTT; cdr3_aa: CASSGGTQPQHF
j_call: TRBJ2-2; clone_size: NA; d_call: NA; v_call: TRBV11-2; cdr3_nt: TGTGCCAGCAGCTTATTCGGGGCGGACACCGGGGAGCTGTTTTTT; cdr3_aa: CASSLFGADTGELFF
j_call: TRBJ1-1; clone_size: NA; d_call: NA; v_call: TRBV11-1; cdr3_nt: TGTGCCAGCAGCTTAAATCAGGGACCGCCCACGGACTTT; cdr3_aa: CASSLNQGPPTDF
j_call: TRBJ2-7; clone_size: NA; d_call: TRBD2; v_call: TRBV11-3; cdr3_nt: TGTGCCAGCAGCTTAGACCCGGGACTAGCGGGAGTAGGGTCTGTCTACGAGCAGTACTTC; cdr3_aa: CASSLDPGLAGVGSVYEQYF
j_call: TRBJ2-1; clone_size: NA; d_call: TRBD2; v_call: TRBV27; cdr3_nt: TGTGCCAGCAGTCCCCTGCCGGGACTAGCGGGAGACATGCCGTTCTTC; cdr3_aa: CASSPLPGLAGDMPFF
j_call: TRBJ1-5; clone_size: NA; d_call: NA; v_call: TRBV19; cdr3_nt: TGTGCCAGTAGTATAGAGGGGCAGAGCAATCAGCCCCAGCATTTT; cdr3_aa: CASSIEGQSNQPQHF
j_call: TRBJ1-1; clone_size: NA; d_call: NA; v_call: TRBV12-5; cdr3_nt: TGTGCTAGTGGTTTGGCCCCAGGGACGGGGAACACTGAAGCTTTCTTT; cdr3_aa: CASGLAPGTGNTEAFF
j_call: TRBJ2-1; clone_size: NA; d_call: TRBD2; v_call: TRBV7-3; cdr3_nt: TGTGCCAGCAGCTGGGATGGTAGCGGGGTAAATGAGCAGTTCTTC; cdr3_aa: CASSWDGSGVNEQFF
j_call: TRBJ2-7; clone_size: NA; d_call: TRBD1; v_call: TRBV29-1; cdr3_nt: TGCAGCGTTGCGACAGGGGGCGAGCAGTACTTC; cdr3_aa: CSVATGGEQYF
j_call: TRBJ2-7; clone_size: NA; d_call: NA; v_call: TRBV7-8; cdr3_nt: TGTGCCAGCAGCCCTAGGTTGCGGGACTGGTACTACGAGCAGTACTTC; cdr3_aa: CASSPRLRDWYYEQYF
j_call: TRBJ1-3; clone_size: NA; d_call: NA; v_call: TRBV4-1; cdr3_nt: TGCGCCAGCAGCCCCGTTACGCCTGGAAACACCATATATTTT; cdr3_aa: CASSPVTPGNTIYF
j_call: TRBJ1-4; clone_size: NA; d_call: NA; v_call: TRBV19; cdr3_nt: TGTGCCAGTAGTATTTCGGGACCTGAAAAACTGTTTTTT; cdr3_aa: CASSISGPEKLFF
j_call: TRBJ2-3; clone_size: NA; d_call: NA; v_call: TRBV10-3; cdr3_nt: TGTGCCATCAGTGACGGTGGCAGGGATAGCACAGATACGCAGTATTTT; cdr3_aa: CAISDGGRDSTDTQYF
j_call: TRBJ1-5; clone_size: NA; d_call: TRBD1; v_call: TRBV19; cdr3_nt: TGTGCCAGTAGCCAAACAGGGGGCAATCAGCCCCAGCATTTT; cdr3_aa: CASSQTGGNQPQHF
j_call: TRBJ1-5; clone_size: NA; d_call: TRBD1; v_call: TRBV2; cdr3_nt: TGTGCCAGCAATAAGGGACAGGAGCGCAATCAGCCCCAGCATTTT; cdr3_aa: CASNKGQERNQPQHF
j_call: TRBJ2-2; clone_size: NA; d_call: NA; v_call: TRBV5-4; cdr3_nt: TGTGCCAGCAGCGTGGAGACGAACACCGGGGAGCTGTTTTTT; cdr3_aa: CASSVETNTGELFF
j_call: TRBJ2-7; clone_size: NA; d_call: TRBD1; v_call: TRBV6-6; cdr3_nt: TGTGCCAGCAGCGGGACAGTTATCACCTACGAGCAGTACTTC; cdr3_aa: CASSGTVITYEQYF
j_call: TRBJ1-5; clone_size: NA; d_call: TRBD1; v_call: TRBV18; cdr3_nt: TGTGCCAGCTCACCACAGGGACAGGGGGGCCAGCAGCATTTT; cdr3_aa: CASSPQGQGGQQHF
j_call: TRBJ2-4; clone_size: NA; d_call: TRBD2; v_call: TRBV6-1; cdr3_nt: TGTGCCAGCAGCGAAAGACTAGCGGGAGGACAAAACATTCAGTACTTC; cdr3_aa: CASSERLAGGQNIQYF
j_call: TRBJ2-1; clone_size: NA; d_call: NA; v_call: TRBV11-3; cdr3_nt: TGTGCCAGCAGCGTACGGGGACAAAGCTCCTACAATGAGCAGTTCTTC; cdr3_aa: CASSVRGQSSYNEQFF
j_call: TRBJ2-3; clone_size: NA; d_call: NA; v_call: TRBV5-1; cdr3_nt: TGCGCCAGCAGCTTGGAACGAATCACAGATACGCAGTATTTT; cdr3_aa: CASSLERITDTQYF
j_call: TRBJ1-5; clone_size: NA; d_call: NA; v_call: TRBV30; cdr3_nt: TGTGCCTGGAGTAAACTTGGAGGACAGCCCCAGCATTTT; cdr3_aa: CAWSKLGGQPQHF
j_call: TRBJ1-2; clone_size: few; d_call: NA; v_call: TRBV7-9; cdr3_nt: TGTGCCAGCAGCTTACAGGGAATCTATGGCTACACCTTC; cdr3_aa: CASSLQGIYGYTF
j_call: TRBJ2-7; clone_size: NA; d_call: TRBD1; v_call: TRBV4-1; cdr3_nt: TGCGCCAGCAGCCAAGACTCGGGACAGGGGACCTACGAGCAGTACTTC; cdr3_aa: CASSQDSGQGTYEQYF
j_call: TRBJ1-1; clone_size: NA; d_call: NA; v_call: TRBV3-1/TRBV3-2; cdr3_nt: TGTGCCAGCAGCCAAGGGAGCGGTGAAGCTTTCTTT; cdr3_aa: CASSQGSGEAFF
j_call: TRBJ1-1; clone_size: NA; d_call: TRBD1; v_call: TRBV19; cdr3_nt: TGTGCCAGTAGATGGGGACAGGGTCGGAACACTGAAGCTTTCTTT; cdr3_aa: CASRWGQGRNTEAFF
j_call: TRBJ1-5; clone_size: NA; d_call: NA; v_call: TRBV7-8; cdr3_nt: TGTGCCAGCAGCTTTGAGGTCGTTCAGCCCCAGCATTTT; cdr3_aa: CASSFEVVQPQHF
j_call: TRBJ1-4; clone_size: NA; d_call: NA; v_call: TRBV2; cdr3_nt: TGTGCCAGCAGTGAAGAGGTACAGAGAACTACTAGTGAAAAACTGTTTTTT; cdr3_aa: CASSEEVQRTTSEKLFF
j_call: TRBJ2-3; clone_size: NA; d_call: NA; v_call: TRBV19; cdr3_nt: TGTGCCAGTTCCAAGGGGTTGGCAGATACGCAGTATTTT; cdr3_aa: CASSKGLADTQYF
j_call: TRBJ2-5; clone_size: NA; d_call: TRBD2; v_call: TRBV5-1; cdr3_nt: TGCGCCAGCAGCTTGTTGGCTAGCGGGGGCCAAGAGACCCAGTACTTC; cdr3_aa: CASSLLASGGQETQYF
j_call: TRBJ1-6; clone_size: NA; d_call: NA; v_call: TRBV13; cdr3_nt: TGTGCCAGCAGCTCACAGGGTAGGGTGGATTCACCCCTCCACTTT; cdr3_aa: CASSSQGRVDSPLHF
j_call: TRBJ2-1; clone_size: NA; d_call: TRBD2; v_call: TRBV11-3; cdr3_nt: TGTGCCAGCAGCCCAATAGCGGGAAACTCCTACAATGAGCAGTTCTTC; cdr3_aa: CASSPIAGNSYNEQFF
j_call: TRBJ2-1; clone_size: NA; d_call: TRBD2; v_call: TRBV20-1; cdr3_nt: TGCAGTGCTAGTAGCGGGAATACCTACAATGAGCAGTTCTTC; cdr3_aa: CSASSGNTYNEQFF
j_call: TRBJ1-5; clone_size: NA; d_call: NA; v_call: TRBV30; cdr3_nt: TGTGCCTGGAGCCGGGGGGGGATTAATCAGCCCCAGCATTTT; cdr3_aa: CAWSRGGINQPQHF
j_call: TRBJ1-1; clone_size: NA; d_call: TRBD1; v_call: TRBV19; cdr3_nt: TGTGCCAGTAGCACTTACGGAGGGGGCAACACTGAAGCTTTCTTT; cdr3_aa: CASSTYGGGNTEAFF
j_call: TRBJ2-1; clone_size: NA; d_call: TRBD2; v_call: TRBV20-1; cdr3_nt: TGCAGTGCTAGTAAAAGCGGGAGGAGCGATGAGCAGTTCTTC; cdr3_aa: CSASKSGRSDEQFF
j_call: TRBJ2-3; clone_size: NA; d_call: NA; v_call: TRBV7-9; cdr3_nt: TGTGCCAGCAGCTTAGCCCTAGCTAGCACAGATACGCAGTATTTT; cdr3_aa: CASSLALASTDTQYF
j_call: TRBJ2-1; clone_size: NA; d_call: TRBD2; v_call: TRBV9; cdr3_nt: TGTGCCAGCAGCACCTTAGCGGGGGGCCTCGTAAATGAGCAGTTCTTC; cdr3_aa: CASSTLAGGLVNEQFF
j_call: TRBJ1-2; clone_size: NA; d_call: NA; v_call: TRBV5-6; cdr3_nt: TGTGCCAGCAGCTCGCGCAACTATGGCTACACCTTC; cdr3_aa: CASSSRNYGYTF
j_call: TRBJ2-2; clone_size: NA; d_call: TRBD1; v_call: TRBV11-3; cdr3_nt: TGTGCCAGCAGCGCAGGGGGCGGATTGGTCGGGGAGCTGTTTTTT; cdr3_aa: CASSAGGGLVGELFF
j_call: TRBJ2-1; clone_size: NA; d_call: NA; v_call: TRBV5-1; cdr3_nt: TGCGCCAGCAGCGCCCCTTACAATGAGCAGTTCTTC; cdr3_aa: CASSAPYNEQFF
j_call: TRBJ2-3; clone_size: NA; d_call: NA; v_call: TRBV29-1; cdr3_nt: TGCAGCTTAAGGACTAAGCTTGAGGCGACGCAGTATTTT; cdr3_aa: CSLRTKLEATQYF
j_call: TRBJ1-1; clone_size: NA; d_call: NA; v_call: TRBV7-9; cdr3_nt: TGTGCCAGCAGCGCTGACGGAGTGCACACTGAAGCTTTCTTT; cdr3_aa: CASSADGVHTEAFF
j_call: TRBJ1-1; clone_size: once; d_call: NA; v_call: TRBV6-2/TRBV6-3; cdr3_nt: TGTGCCAGCAGTTTCCCAGGGAGAATCAACACTGAAGCTTTCTTT; cdr3_aa: CASSFPGRINTEAFF
j_call: TRBJ2-3; clone_size: NA; d_call: NA; v_call: TRBV7-3; cdr3_nt: TGTGCCAGCAGCTCCCCCGGCACAGATACGCAGTATTTT; cdr3_aa: CASSSPGTDTQYF